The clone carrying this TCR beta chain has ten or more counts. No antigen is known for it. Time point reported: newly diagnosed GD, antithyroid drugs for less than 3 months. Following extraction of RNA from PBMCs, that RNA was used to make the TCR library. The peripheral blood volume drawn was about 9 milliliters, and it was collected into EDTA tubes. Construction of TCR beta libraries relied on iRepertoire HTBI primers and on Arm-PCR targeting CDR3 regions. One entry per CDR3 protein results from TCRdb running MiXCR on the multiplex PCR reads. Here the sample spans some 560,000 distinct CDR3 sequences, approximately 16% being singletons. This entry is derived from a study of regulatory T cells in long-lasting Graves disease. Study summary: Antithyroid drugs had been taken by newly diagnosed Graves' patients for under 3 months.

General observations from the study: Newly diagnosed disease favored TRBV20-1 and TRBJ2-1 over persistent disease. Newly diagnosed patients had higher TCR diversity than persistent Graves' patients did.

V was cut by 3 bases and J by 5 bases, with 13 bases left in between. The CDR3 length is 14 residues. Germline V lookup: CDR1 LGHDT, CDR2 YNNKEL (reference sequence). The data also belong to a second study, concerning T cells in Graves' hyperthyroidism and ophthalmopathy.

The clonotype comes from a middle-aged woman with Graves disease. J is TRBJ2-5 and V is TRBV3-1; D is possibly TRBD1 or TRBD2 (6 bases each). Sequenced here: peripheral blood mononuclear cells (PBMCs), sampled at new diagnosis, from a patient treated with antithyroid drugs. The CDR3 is CASSHSGGGETQYF. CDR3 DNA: TGTGCCAGCAGCCATTCCGGGGGCGGTGAGACCCAGTACTTC.